This T cell receptor beta chain was documented in a study of human T cells and chemical hapten exposure. This CDR3 has 13 amino acids. V lost 0 bases, J lost 4 bases, and 5 bases lay in between. The V gene's germline CDR1 is SEHNR and CDR2 FQNEAQ (reference sequence). Time point: patch test 3, about 24 weeks after DPC sensitization. Treatment specified: therapeutic diphenylcyclopropenone sensitization with weekly scalp DPC. TCRdb reprocessed the RACE reads via MiXCR and lists one record per CDR3 protein. The sample holds more than 150,000 distinct CDR3 sequences, more than 20% seen once. This clonotype has at least ten counts.

The specimen comprised whole blood, sampled in connection with sensitization to the hapten diphenylcyclopropenone (DPC). The V gene is TRBV7-9, the J gene TRBJ2-3; no definite D call. The source of this sequence is a woman in her 40s with alopecia areata. Some clones in this sample may be carry-over from other donors' samples. CDR3 sequence (DNA): TGTGCCAGCAGCTTAGCAGGAGCAGATACGCAGTATTTT. It translates to CASSLAGADTQYF.